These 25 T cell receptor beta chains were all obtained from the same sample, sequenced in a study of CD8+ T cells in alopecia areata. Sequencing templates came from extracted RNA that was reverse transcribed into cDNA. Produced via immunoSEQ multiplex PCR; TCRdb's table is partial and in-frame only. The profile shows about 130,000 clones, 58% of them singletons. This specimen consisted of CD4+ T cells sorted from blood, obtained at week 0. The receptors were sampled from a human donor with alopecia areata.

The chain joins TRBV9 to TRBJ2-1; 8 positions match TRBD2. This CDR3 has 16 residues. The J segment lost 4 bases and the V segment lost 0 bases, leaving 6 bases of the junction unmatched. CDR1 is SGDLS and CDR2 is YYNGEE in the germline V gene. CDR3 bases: TGTGCCAGCAGCGTAGCTCAAGCGGGGGCTTACAATGAGCAGTTCTTC. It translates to CASSVAQAGAYNEQFF. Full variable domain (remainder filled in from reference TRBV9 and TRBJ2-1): DSGVTQTPKHLITATGQRVTLRCSPRSGDLSVYWYQQSLDQGLQFLIQYYNGEERAKGNILERFSAQQFPDLHSELNLSSLELGDSALYFCASSVAQAGAYNEQFFGPGTRLTVL.

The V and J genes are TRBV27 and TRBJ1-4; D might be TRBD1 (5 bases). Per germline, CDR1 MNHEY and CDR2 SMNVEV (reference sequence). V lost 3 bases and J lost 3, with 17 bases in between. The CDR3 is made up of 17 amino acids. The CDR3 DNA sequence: TGTGCCAGCAGTTTTATCGGACACACCAGATCTAATGAAAAACTGTTTTTT. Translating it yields CASSFIGHTRSNEKLFF. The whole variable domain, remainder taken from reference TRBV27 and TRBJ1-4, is EAQVTQNPRYLITVTGKKLTVTCSQNMNHEYMSWYRQDPGLGLRQIYYSMNVEVTDKGDVPEGYKVSRKEKRNFPLILESPSPNQTSLYFCASSFIGHTRSNEKLFFGSGTQLSVL.

The CDR3 sequence: CASSPRDRGLSSYNSPLHF. The CDR3 DNA reads TGTGCCAGCAGTCCCCGGGACAGGGGCCTAAGCTCCTATAATTCACCCCTCCACTTT. V usage is TRBV27 and J usage is TRBJ1-6, with TRBD1 matching over 10 bases. The CDR3 sequence is 19 residues long. Germline assignment: CDR1 MNHEY and CDR2 SMNVEV (reference sequence). The ends lost 5 bases at V and 0 bases at J; junction bases unmatched: 10.

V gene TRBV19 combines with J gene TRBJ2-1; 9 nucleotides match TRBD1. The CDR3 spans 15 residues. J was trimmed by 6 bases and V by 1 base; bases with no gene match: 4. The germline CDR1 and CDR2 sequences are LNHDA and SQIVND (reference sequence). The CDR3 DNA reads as TGTGCCAGTAGTATAGGGGACAGGGAACCCAATGAGCAGTTCTTC. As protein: CASSIGDREPNEQFF. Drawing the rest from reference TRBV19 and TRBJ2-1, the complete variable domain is DGGITQSPKYLFRKEGQNVTLSCEQNLNHDAMYWYRQDPGQGLRLIYYSQIVNDFQKGDIAEGYSVSREKKESFPLTVTSAQKNPTAFYLCASSIGDREPNEQFFGPGTRLTVL.

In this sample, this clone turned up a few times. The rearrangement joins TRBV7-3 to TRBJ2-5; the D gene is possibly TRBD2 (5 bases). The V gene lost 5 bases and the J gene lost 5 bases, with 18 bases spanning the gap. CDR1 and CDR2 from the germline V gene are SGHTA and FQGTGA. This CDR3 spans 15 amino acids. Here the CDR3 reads CASSPRGSYGETQYF. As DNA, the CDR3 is TGTGCCAGCAGCCCTCGGGGATCTTATGGTGAGACCCAGTACTTC.

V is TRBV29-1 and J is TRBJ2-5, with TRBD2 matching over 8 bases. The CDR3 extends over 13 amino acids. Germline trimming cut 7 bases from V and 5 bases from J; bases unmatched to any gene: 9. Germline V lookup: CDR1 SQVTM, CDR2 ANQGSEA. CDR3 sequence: CSETGLGGETQYF. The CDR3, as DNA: TGCAGCGAAACGGGACTAGGAGGCGAGACCCAGTACTTC. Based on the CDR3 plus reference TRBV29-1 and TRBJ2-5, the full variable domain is SAVISQKPSRDICQRGTSLTIQCQVDSQVTMMFWYRQQPGQSLTLIATANQGSEATYESGFVIDKFPISRPNLTFSTLTVSNMSPEDSSIYLCSETGLGGETQYFGPGTRLLVL.

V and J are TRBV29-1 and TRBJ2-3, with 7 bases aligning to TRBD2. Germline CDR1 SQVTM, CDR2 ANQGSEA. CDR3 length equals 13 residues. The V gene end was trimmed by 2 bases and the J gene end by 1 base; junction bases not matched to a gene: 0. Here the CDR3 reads CSVEREGTDTQYF. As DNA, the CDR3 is TGCAGCGTTGAACGGGAGGGCACAGATACGCAGTATTTT.

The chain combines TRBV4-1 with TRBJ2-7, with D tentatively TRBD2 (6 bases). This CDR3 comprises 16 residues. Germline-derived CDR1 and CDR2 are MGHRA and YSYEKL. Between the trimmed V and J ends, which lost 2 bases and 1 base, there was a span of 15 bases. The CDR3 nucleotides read TGCGCCAGCAGCCAAATAAGGACGGAGGGTTCCTACGAGCAGTACTTC. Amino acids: CASSQIRTEGSYEQYF.

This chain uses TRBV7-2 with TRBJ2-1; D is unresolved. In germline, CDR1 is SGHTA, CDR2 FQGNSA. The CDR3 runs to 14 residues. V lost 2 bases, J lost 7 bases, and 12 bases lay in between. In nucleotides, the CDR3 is TGTGCCAGCAGCTTAATGGTCCAGCCGAATGAGCAGTTCTTC. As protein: CASSLMVQPNEQFF.

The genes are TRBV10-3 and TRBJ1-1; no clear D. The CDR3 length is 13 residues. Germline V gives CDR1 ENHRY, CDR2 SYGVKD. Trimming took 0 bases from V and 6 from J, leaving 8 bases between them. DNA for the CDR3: TGTGCCATCAGTGAGTCGGGAGTTCCTGAAGCTTTCTTT. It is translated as CAISESGVPEAFF.

The CDR3 DNA follows: TGCGCCAGCAGCCAGGACACAGGGGATTTCTACGAGCAGTACTTC. Encoded protein: CASSQDTGDFYEQYF. The gene calls are TRBV4-3 and TRBJ2-7, with 7 nucleotides matching TRBD1. CDR3 length equals 15 residues. Germline CDR1 reads LGHNA; CDR2 reads YSLEER. The V and J ends lost 3 bases and 3 bases, in that order; junction bases with no gene match: 8.

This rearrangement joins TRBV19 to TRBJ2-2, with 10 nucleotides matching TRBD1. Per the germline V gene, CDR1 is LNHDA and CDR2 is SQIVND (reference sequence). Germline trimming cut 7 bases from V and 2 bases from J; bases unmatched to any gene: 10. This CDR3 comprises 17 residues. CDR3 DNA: TGTGCCAGTACCAGGGGCGGGACAGGGGCTAACACCGGGGAGCTGTTTTTT. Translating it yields CASTRGGTGANTGELFF.

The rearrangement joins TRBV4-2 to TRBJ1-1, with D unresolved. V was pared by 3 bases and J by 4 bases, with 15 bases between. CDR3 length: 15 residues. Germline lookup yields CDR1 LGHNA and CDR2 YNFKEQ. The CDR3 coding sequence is TGTGCCAGCAGCCACCTATGGGAGGGAAGCACTGAAGCTTTCTTT. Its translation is CASSHLWEGSTEAFF.

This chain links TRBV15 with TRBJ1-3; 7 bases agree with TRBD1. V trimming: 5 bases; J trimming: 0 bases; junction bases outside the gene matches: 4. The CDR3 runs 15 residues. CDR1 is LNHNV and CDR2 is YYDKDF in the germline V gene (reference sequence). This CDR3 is CATSAGGDSGNTIYF. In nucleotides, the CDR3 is TGTGCCACCAGCGCAGGGGGAGACTCTGGAAACACCATATATTTT.

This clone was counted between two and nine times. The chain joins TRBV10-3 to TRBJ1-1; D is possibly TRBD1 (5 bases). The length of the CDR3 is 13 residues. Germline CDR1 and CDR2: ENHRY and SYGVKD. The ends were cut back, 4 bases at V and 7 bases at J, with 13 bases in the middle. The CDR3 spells CAISVERGREAFF. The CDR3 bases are TGTGCCATCAGTGTCGAAAGGGGTCGTGAAGCTTTCTTT.

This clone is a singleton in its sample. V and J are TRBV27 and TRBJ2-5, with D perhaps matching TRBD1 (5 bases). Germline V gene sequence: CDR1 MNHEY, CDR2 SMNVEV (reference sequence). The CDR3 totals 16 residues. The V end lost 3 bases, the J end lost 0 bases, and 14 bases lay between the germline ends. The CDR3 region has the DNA TGTGCCAGCAGTTTTAGTTCCAGGGCGTACCAAGAGACCCAGTACTTC. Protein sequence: CASSFSSRAYQETQYF.

The chain's CDR3 is CASSLKLYRGRGENEQFF. The CDR3 DNA follows: TGTGCCAGCAGCTTGAAACTCTACAGGGGAAGGGGGGAGAATGAGCAGTTCTTC. V usage is TRBV5-6 and J usage is TRBJ2-1, with TRBD1 as a possible D gene (7 bases). This CDR3 comprises 18 residues. Germline values: CDR1 SGHDT, CDR2 YYEEEE. Deletions cut 1 base from V and 7 bases from J, with 24 bases between.

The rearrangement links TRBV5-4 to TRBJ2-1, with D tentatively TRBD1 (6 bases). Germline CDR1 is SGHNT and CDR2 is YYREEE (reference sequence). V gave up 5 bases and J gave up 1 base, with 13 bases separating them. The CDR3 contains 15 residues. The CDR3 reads CASRPDSRSYNEQFF. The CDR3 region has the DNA TGTGCCAGCAGACCGGACAGTCGTTCCTACAATGAGCAGTTCTTC.

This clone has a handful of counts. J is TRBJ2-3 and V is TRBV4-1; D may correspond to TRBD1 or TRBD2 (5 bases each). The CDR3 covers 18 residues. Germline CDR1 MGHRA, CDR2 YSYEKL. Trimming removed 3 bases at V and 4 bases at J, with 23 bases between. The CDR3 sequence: CASSHPLGAGSRADTQYF. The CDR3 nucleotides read TGCGCCAGCAGCCACCCCCTCGGGGCAGGGTCAAGGGCAGATACGCAGTATTTT.

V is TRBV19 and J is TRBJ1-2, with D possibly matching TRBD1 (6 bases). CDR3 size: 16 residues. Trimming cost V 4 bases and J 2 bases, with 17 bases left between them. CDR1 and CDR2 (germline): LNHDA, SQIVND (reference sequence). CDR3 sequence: CASSRNREQPNYGYTF. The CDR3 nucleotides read TGTGCCAGTAGTAGAAACAGGGAACAGCCCAACTATGGCTACACCTTC.

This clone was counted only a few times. CDR3 amino acids: CASSFGQIYEQYF. In DNA, the CDR3 is TGTGCCAGCAGCTTTGGGCAGATCTACGAGCAGTACTTC. The chain carries TRBV7-6 and TRBJ2-7; unclear D gene. This CDR3 comprises 13 residues. V was cut by 3 bases and J by 3 bases, with 9 bases left in between. The germline gives CDR1 SGHVS, CDR2 FNYEAQ.

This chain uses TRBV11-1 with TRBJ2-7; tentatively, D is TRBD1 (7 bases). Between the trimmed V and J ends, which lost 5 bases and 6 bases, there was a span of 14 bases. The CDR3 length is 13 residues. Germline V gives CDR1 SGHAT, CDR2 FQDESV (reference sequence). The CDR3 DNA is TGTGCCAGCAGCCAGGGGGGAGAGGCCGAGCAGTACTTC. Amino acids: CASSQGGEAEQYF.

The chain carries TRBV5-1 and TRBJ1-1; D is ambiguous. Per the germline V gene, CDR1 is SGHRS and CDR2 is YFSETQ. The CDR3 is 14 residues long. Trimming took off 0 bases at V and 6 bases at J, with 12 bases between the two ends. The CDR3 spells CASSLAASGSEAFF. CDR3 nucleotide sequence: TGCGCCAGCAGCTTGGCGGCCTCGGGGTCTGAAGCTTTCTTT. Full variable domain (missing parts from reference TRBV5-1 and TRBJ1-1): KAGVTQTPRYLIKTRGQQVTLSCSPISGHRSVSWYQQTPGQGLQFLFEYFSETQRNKGNFPGRFSGRQFSNSRSEMNVSTLELGDSALYLCASSLAASGSEAFFGQGTRLTVV.

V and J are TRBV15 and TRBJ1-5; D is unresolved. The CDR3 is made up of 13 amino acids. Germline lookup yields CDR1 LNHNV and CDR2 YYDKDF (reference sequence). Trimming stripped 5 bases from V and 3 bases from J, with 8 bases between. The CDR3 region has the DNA TGTGCCACCAGCTCCAGTACCAATCAGCCCCAGCATTTT. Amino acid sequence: CATSSSTNQPQHF. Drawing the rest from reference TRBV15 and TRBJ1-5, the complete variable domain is DAMVIQNPRYQVTQFGKPVTLSCSQTLNHNVMYWYQQKSSQAPKLLFHYYDKDFNNEADTPDNFQSRRPNTSFCFLDIRSPGLGDTAMYLCATSSSTNQPQHFGDGTRLSIL.

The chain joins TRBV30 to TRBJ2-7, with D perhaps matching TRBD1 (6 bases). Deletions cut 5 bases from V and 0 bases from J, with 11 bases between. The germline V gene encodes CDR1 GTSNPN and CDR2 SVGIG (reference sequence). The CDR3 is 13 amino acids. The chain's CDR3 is CAWDRILSYEQYF. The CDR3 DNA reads TGTGCCTGGGACAGGATCCTCTCCTACGAGCAGTACTTC.